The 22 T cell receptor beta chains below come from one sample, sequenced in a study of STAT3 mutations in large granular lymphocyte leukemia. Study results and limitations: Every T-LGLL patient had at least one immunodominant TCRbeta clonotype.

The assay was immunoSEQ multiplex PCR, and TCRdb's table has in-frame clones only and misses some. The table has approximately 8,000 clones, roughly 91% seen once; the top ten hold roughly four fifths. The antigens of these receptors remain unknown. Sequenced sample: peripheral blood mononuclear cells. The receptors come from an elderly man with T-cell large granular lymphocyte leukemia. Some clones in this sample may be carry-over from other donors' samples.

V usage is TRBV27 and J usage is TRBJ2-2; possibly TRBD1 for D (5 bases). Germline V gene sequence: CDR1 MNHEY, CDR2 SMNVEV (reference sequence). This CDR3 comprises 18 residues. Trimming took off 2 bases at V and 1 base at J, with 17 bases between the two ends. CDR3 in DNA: TGTGCCAGCAGTTTACAGGGAATGGCGTGGGGGAACACCGGGGAGCTGTTTTTT. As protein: CASSLQGMAWGNTGELFF.

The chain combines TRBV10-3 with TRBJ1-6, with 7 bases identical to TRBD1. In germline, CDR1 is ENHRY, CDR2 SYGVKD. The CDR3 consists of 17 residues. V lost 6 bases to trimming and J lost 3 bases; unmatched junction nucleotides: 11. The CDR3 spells CAIRADSTGHYNSPLHF. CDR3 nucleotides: TGTGCCATCAGGGCCGACTCGACAGGGCACTATAATTCACCCCTCCACTTT.

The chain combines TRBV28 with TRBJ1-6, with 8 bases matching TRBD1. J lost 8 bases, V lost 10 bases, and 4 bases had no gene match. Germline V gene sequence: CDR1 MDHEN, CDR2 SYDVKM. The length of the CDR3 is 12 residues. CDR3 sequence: CATGQGDSPLHF. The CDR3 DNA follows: TGTGCCACCGGACAGGGTGATTCACCCCTCCACTTT.

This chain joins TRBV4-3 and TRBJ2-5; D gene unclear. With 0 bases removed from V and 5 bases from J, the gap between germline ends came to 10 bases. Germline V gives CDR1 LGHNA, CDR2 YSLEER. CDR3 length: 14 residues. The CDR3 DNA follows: TGCGCCAGCAGCCAAGATACCAGCAGGGAGACCCAGTACTTC. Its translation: CASSQDTSRETQYF.

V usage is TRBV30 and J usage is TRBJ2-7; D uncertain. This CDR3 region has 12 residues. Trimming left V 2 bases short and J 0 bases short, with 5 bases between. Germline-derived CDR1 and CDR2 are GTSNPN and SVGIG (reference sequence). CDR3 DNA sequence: TGTGCCTGGAGTATCTACTCCTACGAGCAGTACTTC. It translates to CAWSIYSYEQYF.

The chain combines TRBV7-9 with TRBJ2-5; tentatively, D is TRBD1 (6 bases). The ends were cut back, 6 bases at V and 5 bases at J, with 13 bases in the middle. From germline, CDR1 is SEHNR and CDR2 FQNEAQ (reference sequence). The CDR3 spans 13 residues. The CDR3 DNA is TGTGCCAGCAGTCCAACAGGGCTTGAGACCCAGTACTTC. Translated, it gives CASSPTGLETQYF. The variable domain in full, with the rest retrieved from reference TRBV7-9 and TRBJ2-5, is DTGVSQNPRHKITKRGQNVTFRCDPISEHNRLYWYRQTLGQGPEFLTYFQNEAQLEKSRLLSDRFSAERPKGSFSTLEIQRTEQGDSAMYLCASSPTGLETQYFGPGTRLLVL.

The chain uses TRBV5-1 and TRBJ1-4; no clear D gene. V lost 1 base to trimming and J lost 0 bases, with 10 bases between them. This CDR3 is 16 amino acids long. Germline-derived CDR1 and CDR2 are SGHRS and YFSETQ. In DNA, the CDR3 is TGCGCCAGCAGCTTGTTGGCACCAACAACTAATGAAAAACTGTTTTTT. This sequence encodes CASSLLAPTTNEKLFF.

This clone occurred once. This CDR3 is CASSIQYIEYGYTF. In nucleotides, the CDR3 is TGTGCCAGCAGTATACAGTACATAGAGTATGGCTACACCTTC. The J gene is TRBJ1-2, the V gene TRBV28; D is unresolved. Germline lookup yields CDR1 MDHEN and CDR2 SYDVKM. The CDR3 is 14 residues long. The V end lost 5 bases, the J end lost 5 bases, and 15 bases lay between the germline ends.

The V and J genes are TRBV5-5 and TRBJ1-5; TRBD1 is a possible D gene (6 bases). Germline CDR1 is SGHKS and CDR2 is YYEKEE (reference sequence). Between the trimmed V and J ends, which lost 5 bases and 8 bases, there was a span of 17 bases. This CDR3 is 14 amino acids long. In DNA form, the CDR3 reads TGTGCCAGCAGTCGAGGGGCAGGGGACAAGCCCCAGCATTTT. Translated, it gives CASSRGAGDKPQHF.

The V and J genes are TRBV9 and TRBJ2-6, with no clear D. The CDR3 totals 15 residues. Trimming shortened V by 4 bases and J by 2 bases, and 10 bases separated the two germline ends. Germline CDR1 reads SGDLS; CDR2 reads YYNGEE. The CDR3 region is CASSPFGTGANVLTF. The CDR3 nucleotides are TGTGCCAGCAGCCCATTTGGGACTGGGGCCAACGTCCTGACTTTC.

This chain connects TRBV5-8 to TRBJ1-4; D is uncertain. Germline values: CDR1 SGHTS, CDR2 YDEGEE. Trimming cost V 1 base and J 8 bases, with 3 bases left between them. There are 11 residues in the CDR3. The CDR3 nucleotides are TGTGCCAGCAGCTTGCGGGAAAAACTGTTTTTT. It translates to CASSLREKLFF.

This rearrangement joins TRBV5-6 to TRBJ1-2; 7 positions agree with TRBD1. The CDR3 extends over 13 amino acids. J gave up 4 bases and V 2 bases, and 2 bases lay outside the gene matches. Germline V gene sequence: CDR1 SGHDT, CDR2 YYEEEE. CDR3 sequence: CASSFGQVYGYTF. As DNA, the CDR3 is TGTGCCAGCAGCTTCGGACAGGTCTATGGCTACACCTTC.

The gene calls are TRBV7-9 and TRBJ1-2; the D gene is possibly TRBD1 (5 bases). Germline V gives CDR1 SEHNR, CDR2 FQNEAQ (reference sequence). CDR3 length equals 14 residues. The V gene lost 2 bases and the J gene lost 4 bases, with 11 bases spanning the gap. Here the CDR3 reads CASSLLEQAYGYTF. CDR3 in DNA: TGTGCCAGCAGCTTATTAGAACAGGCCTATGGCTACACCTTC.

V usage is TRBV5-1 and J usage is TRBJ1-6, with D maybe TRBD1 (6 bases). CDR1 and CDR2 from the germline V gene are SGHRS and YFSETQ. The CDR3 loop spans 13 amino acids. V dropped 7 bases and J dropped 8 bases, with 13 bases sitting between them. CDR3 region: CASRGGEDSPLHF. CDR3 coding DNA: TGCGCCAGCCGAGGGGGGGAAGATTCACCCCTCCACTTT.

The CDR3 nucleotides are TGTGCCAGCAGCGAGGGTCGGGGGAAGTTTCAGCCCCAGCATTTT. It translates to CASSEGRGKFQPQHF. V usage is TRBV7-9 and J usage is TRBJ1-5; D perhaps matches TRBD1 (5 bases). CDR3 length: 15 residues. Deletions cut 5 bases from V and 6 bases from J, with 17 bases between. Germline values: CDR1 SEHNR, CDR2 FQNEAQ (reference sequence).

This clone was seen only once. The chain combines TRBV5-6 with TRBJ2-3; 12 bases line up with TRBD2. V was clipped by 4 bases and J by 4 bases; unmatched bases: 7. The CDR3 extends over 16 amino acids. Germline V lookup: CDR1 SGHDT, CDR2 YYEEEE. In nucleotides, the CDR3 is TGTGCCAGCAGCCGAGGACTAGCGGGGCGGTCAGATACGCAGTATTTT. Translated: CASSRGLAGRSDTQYF.

The CDR3 DNA reads as TGCGCCAGCAGCCAAGTCGAAGGAGGCTACACCTTC. Translating gives CASSQVEGGYTF. The rearrangement links TRBV4-3 to TRBJ1-2; the D is unclear. V was pared by 1 base and J by 8 bases, with 8 bases between. The CDR3 has 12 amino acids. From germline, CDR1 is LGHNA and CDR2 YSLEER.

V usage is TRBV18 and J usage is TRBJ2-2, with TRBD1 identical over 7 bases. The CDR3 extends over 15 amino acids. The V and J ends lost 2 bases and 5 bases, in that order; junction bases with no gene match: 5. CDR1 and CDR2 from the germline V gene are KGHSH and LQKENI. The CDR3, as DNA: TGTGCCAGCTCACCAGAGCTGACAGGGACCGGGGAGCTGTTTTTT. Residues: CASSPELTGTGELFF.

The chain's CDR3 is CASSMDRGDTQYF. The CDR3 nucleotides are TGTGCCAGTAGTATGGACAGGGGAGATACGCAGTATTTT. This chain links TRBV19 with TRBJ2-3; 9 bases fit TRBD1. The CDR3 consists of 13 residues. The J segment lost 5 bases and the V segment lost 3 bases, leaving 0 bases of the junction unmatched. CDR1 and CDR2 from the germline V gene are LNHDA and SQIVND (reference sequence).

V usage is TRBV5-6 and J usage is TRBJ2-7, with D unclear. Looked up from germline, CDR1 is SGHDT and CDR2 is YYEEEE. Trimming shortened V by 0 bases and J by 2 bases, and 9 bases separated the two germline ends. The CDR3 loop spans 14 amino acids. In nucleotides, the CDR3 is TGTGCCAGCAGCTTGGCCGGACGGACCTACGAGCAGTACTTC. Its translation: CASSLAGRTYEQYF.

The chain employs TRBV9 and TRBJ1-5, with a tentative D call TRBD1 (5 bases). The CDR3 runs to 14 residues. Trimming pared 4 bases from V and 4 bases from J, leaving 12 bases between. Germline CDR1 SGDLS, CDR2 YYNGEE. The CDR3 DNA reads TGTGCCAGCAGCCGGGGGGACGGGAATCAGCCCCAGCATTTT. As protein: CASSRGDGNQPQHF.

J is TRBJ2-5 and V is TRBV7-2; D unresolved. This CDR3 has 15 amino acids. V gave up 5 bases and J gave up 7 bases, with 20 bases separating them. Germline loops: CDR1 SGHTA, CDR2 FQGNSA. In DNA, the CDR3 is TGTGCCAGCAGCCTACTGGCAGTGTATTCGGGGACCCAGTACTTC. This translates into CASSLLAVYSGTQYF.